Following are 19 T cell receptor beta chains from one sample sequenced in a study of T cells in Graves' hyperthyroidism and ophthalmopathy. Amplification of TCR beta CDR3 regions used RNA as the template. In the first-round RT-PCR of the TCR CDR3, the HTBI primer set was used. TCRdb passed the multiplex PCR reads through MiXCR, listing each CDR3 protein once. The table has about 350,000 distinct CDR3 sequences, over 11% seen once. The specimen was blood. Every receptor here comes from a woman aged 25 to 39 with Graves' hyperthyroidism.

The J gene is TRBJ1-5, the V gene TRBV6-1; D is perhaps TRBD1 (5 bases). Deletions cut 5 bases from V and 0 bases from J, with 14 bases between. Germline V gene sequence: CDR1 MNHNS, CDR2 SASEGT. The CDR3 extends over 16 amino acids. The CDR3, as DNA: TGTGCCAGCAGTCAACGAGGGGATTATAGCAATCAGCCCCAGCATTTT. It yields the protein CASSQRGDYSNQPQHF.

This clonotype was observed a few times. This sequence joins TRBV11-2 and TRBJ2-7; 9 bases align to TRBD1. Germline V gene lookup returns CDR1 SGHAT and CDR2 FQNNGV. V was clipped by 4 bases and J by 1 base; unmatched bases: 5. This CDR3 has 15 residues. CDR3 protein: CASSYRGTGSYEQYF. CDR3 DNA sequence: TGTGCCAGCAGCTATCGCGGGACAGGGTCCTACGAGCAGTACTTC.

The chain links TRBV7-8 to TRBJ1-6; no reliable D call. The CDR3 contains 14 residues. CDR1 SGHVS and CDR2 FQNEAQ come from the germline V gene. V lost 5 bases to trimming and J lost 9 bases, with 14 bases between them. In nucleotides, the CDR3 is TGTGCCAGCAGCCAAGACGGGGAGAGTTCACCCCTCCACTTT. This translates into CASSQDGESSPLHF.

In its sample, this clonotype was seen many times. The chain has TRBV6-2 or TRBV6-3 and TRBJ2-3; 10 bases agree with TRBD2. Trimming removed 4 bases from V and 2 bases from J; junction bases left unmatched: 6. CDR3 length: 16 residues. Germline-derived CDR1 and CDR2 are MNHEY and SVGEGT. For the CDR3, the DNA is TGTGCCAGCAGTTCAGGACTAGCGGTTAACACAGATACGCAGTATTTT. It specifies CASSSGLAVNTDTQYF.

This clonotype came up a few times. The genes are TRBV6-1 and TRBJ1-5; D unresolved. Looked up from germline, CDR1 is MNHNS and CDR2 is SASEGT. The CDR3 is 15 amino acids. V lost 4 bases, J lost 3 bases, and 13 bases lay in between. CDR3 bases: TGTGCCAGCAGTGGAATGGTGTGGGACAATCAGCCCCAGCATTTT. It is translated as CASSGMVWDNQPQHF.

In the case of this clonotype: The junction and the germline gene differ at one end; a read error may be behind it. The gene calls are TRBV5-1 and TRBJ2-1; D possibly corresponds to TRBD2 (6 bases). The CDR3 has 15 amino acids. CDR1 is SGHRS and CDR2 is YFSETQ in the germline V gene. CDR3 region: CTSSSAGSSYNEQFF. CDR3 coding DNA: TGTACCAGCAGCTCCGCGGGAAGCTCCTACAATGAGCAGTTCTTC.

The chain uses TRBV6-2 or TRBV6-3 and TRBJ2-1, with 12 nucleotides matching TRBD2. Trimming at V came to 7 bases and at J to 4 bases, leaving 8 bases not matched to a gene. The CDR3 is 16 residues long. Per the germline V gene, CDR1 is MNHEY and CDR2 is SVGEGT. The CDR3 sequence is CASKTPGTSGYNEQFF. DNA of the CDR3: TGTGCCAGCAAGACACCCGGGACTAGCGGGTACAATGAGCAGTTCTTC.

This clonotype appeared a few times. This chain links TRBV25-1 with TRBJ1-1; D might be TRBD1 (6 bases). V lost 7 bases to trimming and J lost 1 base, with 13 bases between them. From germline, CDR1 is MGHDK and CDR2 SYGVNS. This CDR3 contains 14 residues. The DNA of the CDR3 is TGTGCCAGCACAGTGGGACATCCGAACACTGAAGCTTTCTTT. Protein sequence: CASTVGHPNTEAFF.

This clonotype has a count of ten or more. The J gene is TRBJ2-7, the V gene TRBV7-2; unclear D gene. V lost 1 base, J lost 3 bases, and 7 bases lay in between. The CDR3 extends over 13 amino acids. The germline V gene has CDR1 SGHTA and CDR2 FQGNSA. CDR3 in amino acids: CASSLGPVYEQYF. The DNA of the CDR3 is TGTGCCAGCAGCTTAGGGCCAGTCTACGAGCAGTACTTC.

The table lists this clonotype with many counts. J is TRBJ2-7 and V is TRBV12-3 or TRBV12-4; no reliable D call. The CDR3 has 16 amino acids. Between the trimmed V and J ends, which lost 1 base and 3 bases, there was a span of 16 bases. The CDR3 loop reads CASSLGGISVGYEQYF. CDR3 coding DNA: TGTGCCAGCAGTTTAGGGGGAATTTCGGTCGGCTACGAGCAGTACTTC.

This clonotype has a count of ten or more. The J gene is TRBJ2-1, the V gene TRBV2, with a tentative D call TRBD1 (5 bases). The CDR3 runs 16 residues. Trimming shortened V by 4 bases and J by 0 bases, and 13 bases separated the two germline ends. The germline V gene has CDR1 SNHLY and CDR2 FYNNEI. The CDR3 DNA follows: TGTGCCAGCAGTGCTAGGGGCGTTGCCTCCTACAATGAGCAGTTCTTC. Its protein is CASSARGVASYNEQFF.

This clonotype was detected only a few times. V usage is TRBV30 and J usage is TRBJ1-5, with 11 bases identical to TRBD1. Trimming at V came to 5 bases and at J to 6 bases, leaving 3 bases not matched to a gene. Germline CDR1 reads GTSNPN; CDR2 reads SVGIG (reference sequence). The CDR3 has 13 residues. CDR3 bases: TGTGCCTGGGGACAGGGGGCAAGTCAGCCCCAGCATTTT. It encodes CAWGQGASQPQHF.

The chain carries TRBV5-1 and TRBJ2-7; weak D call: TRBD1 (6 bases). The CDR3 is 14 residues long. Between the trimmed V and J ends, which lost 0 bases and 5 bases, there was a span of 12 bases. From germline, CDR1 is SGHRS and CDR2 YFSETQ. DNA for the CDR3: TGCGCCAGCAGCTTGGAGACAGGTCTCAACGAGCAGTACTTC. This sequence encodes CASSLETGLNEQYF.

The table lists this clonotype with a few counts. The V call is TRBV6-1, the J call TRBJ2-7; no reliable D call. Looked up from germline, CDR1 is MNHNS and CDR2 is SASEGT. Trimming removed 2 bases at V and 3 bases at J, with 5 bases between. This CDR3 contains 12 residues. The CDR3 loop reads CASSESRYEQYF. The CDR3 DNA follows: TGTGCCAGCAGTGAATCCCGCTACGAGCAGTACTTC.

The rearrangement joins TRBV30 to TRBJ1-4; possibly TRBD1 for D (6 bases). CDR1 is GTSNPN, CDR2 SVGIG, per germline (reference sequence). Trimming took off 2 bases at V and 8 bases at J, with 15 bases between the two ends. The CDR3 has 14 residues. The CDR3, as DNA: TGTGCCTGGAGTCAAGGGGACACAAGCGAAAAACTGTTTTTT. This encodes CAWSQGDTSEKLFF.

The table lists this clonotype with a few counts. The chain joins TRBV20-1 to TRBJ2-7; 8 positions agree with TRBD2. This CDR3 is built from 13 residues. With V trimmed by 3 bases and J by 6 bases, 7 bases remained unmatched. The germline V gene encodes CDR1 DFQATT and CDR2 SNEGSKA (reference sequence). The CDR3 sequence is CSARVAGRREQYF. The CDR3, as DNA: TGCAGTGCTAGGGTAGCGGGAAGGCGCGAGCAGTACTTC.

V and J are TRBV11-2 and TRBJ2-2; the D gene is possibly TRBD2 (5 bases). CDR3 size: 16 residues. Germline CDR1 is SGHAT and CDR2 is FQNNGV. Trimming stripped 3 bases from V and 4 bases from J, with 15 bases between. CDR3 sequence reads: CASSFPIPRGTGELFF. Here the CDR3 DNA reads TGTGCCAGCAGCTTTCCTATCCCCCGGGGCACCGGGGAGCTGTTTTTT.

This clonotype was counted many times. V and J are TRBV11-2 and TRBJ1-1, with D perhaps TRBD1 (6 bases). CDR1 and CDR2 from the germline V gene are SGHAT and FQNNGV. Trimming cost V 5 bases and J 4 bases, with 11 bases left between them. The CDR3 totals 13 residues. The CDR3 coding sequence is TGTGCCAGCAGCCAAGACAGGTCCACTGAAGCTTTCTTT. As protein: CASSQDRSTEAFF.

In this sample, this clonotype turned up many times. This chain links TRBV20-1 with TRBJ1-2; no clear D. The V and J ends lost 3 bases and 0 bases respectively, with 5 bases between them. Germline-derived CDR1 and CDR2 are DFQATT and SNEGSKA (reference sequence). The CDR3 spans 12 residues. CDR3 sequence (DNA): TGCAGTGCTAGTTCCACTAACTATGGCTACACCTTC. Its protein product is CSASSTNYGYTF.